This T cell receptor (beta chain) is drawn from a study of follicular helper T cells after annual influenza vaccination. The V gene lost 4 bases and the J gene lost 2 bases, with 11 bases spanning the gap. The CDR3 consists of 14 residues. Germline V CDR1 and CDR2: LGHNA, YNFKEQ. This clone occurred a few times. TCRdb's copy holds only in-frame clones and misses some; the assay was immunoSEQ multiplex PCR. The repertoire holds some 13,000 clones, with about 78% as singletons. The time point was: 2014-2015 season, pre-vaccination. The sequencing used CXCR5- memory CD4+ T cells sorted from blood, collected on the day of influenza vaccination. The chain links TRBV4-2 to TRBJ2-5; a weak D match, TRBD2 (5 bases). The TCR sequence derives from an adult who received the influenza vaccine. CDR3 coding DNA: TGTGCCAGCAGCCCCTCTAGAGGGCAAGAGACCCAGTACTTC. Its protein product is CASSPSRGQETQYF.